The 6 T cell receptor beta chains below were found in one sample sequenced in a study of CD8 T cells in Susac syndrome. With random hexamers, reverse transcription was performed on 0.5 to 1 ug of RNA. TCRdb processed the immunoSEQ multiplex PCR reads anew with MiXCR; each CDR3 protein has one entry. There are some 200,000 distinct CDR3 sequences in the sample; roughly 90% occur only once, and about 0.1% lies in the top ten. The sample consisted of CD4+ T cells from PBMCs. These receptor sequences come from a human donor with Susac syndrome.

This rearrangement joins TRBV2 to TRBJ1-5, with D maybe TRBD1 (6 bases). CDR1 SNHLY and CDR2 FYNNEI come from the germline V gene. V dropped 7 bases and J dropped 11 bases, with 15 bases sitting between them. The CDR3 sequence is 12 residues long. The CDR3 reads CASNGFTGSQHF. CDR3 nucleotide sequence: TGTGCCAGCAATGGTTTTACAGGGTCCCAGCATTTT.

This clonotype has only a few counts. The chain carries TRBV10-3 and TRBJ2-7; no firm D call. Per germline, CDR1 ENHRY and CDR2 SYGVKD. This CDR3 region has 12 residues. V gave up 6 bases and J gave up 0 bases, with 6 bases separating them. The CDR3 loop reads CAIRDNSYEQYF. CDR3 DNA sequence: TGTGCCATCAGAGATAACTCCTACGAGCAGTACTTC.

The chain joins TRBV3-1 to TRBJ1-6; tentative D call: TRBD1 (5 bases). The V and J ends lost 2 bases and 6 bases respectively, with 11 bases between them. Germline V gives CDR1 LGHDT, CDR2 YNNKEL (reference sequence). This CDR3 spans 15 amino acids. The CDR3 sequence is CASSQYDSSNSPLHF. The CDR3 DNA follows: TGTGCCAGCAGCCAATATGACAGTAGTAATTCACCCCTCCACTTT.

The gene calls are TRBV18 and TRBJ1-1; possibly TRBD1 for D (5 bases). The length of the CDR3 is 15 residues. V was cut by 3 bases and J by 3 bases, with 14 bases left in between. The germline gives CDR1 KGHSH, CDR2 LQKENI. The CDR3 loop reads CASSPLPPRDTEAFF. The CDR3 bases are TGTGCCAGCTCACCTCTCCCGCCCAGGGACACTGAAGCTTTCTTT.

The rearrangement uses TRBV5-1 and TRBJ2-5; tentative D call: TRBD2 (5 bases). Trimming removed 5 bases at V and 4 bases at J, with 9 bases between. This CDR3 has 12 residues. Germline values: CDR1 SGHRS, CDR2 YFSETQ. DNA for the CDR3: TGCGCCAGCAGGCTAGAGGGAGAGACCCAGTACTTC. Translated, it gives CASRLEGETQYF.

This chain joins TRBV5-1 and TRBJ1-1; 11 bases map to TRBD1. J gave up 5 bases and V 4 bases, and 7 bases lay outside the gene matches. This CDR3 has 15 amino acids. In germline, CDR1 is SGHRS, CDR2 YFSETQ. CDR3 bases: TGCGCCAGCAGCCCTCTGGGGACAGGGGGGACTGAAGCTTTCTTT. Translated, it gives CASSPLGTGGTEAFF.